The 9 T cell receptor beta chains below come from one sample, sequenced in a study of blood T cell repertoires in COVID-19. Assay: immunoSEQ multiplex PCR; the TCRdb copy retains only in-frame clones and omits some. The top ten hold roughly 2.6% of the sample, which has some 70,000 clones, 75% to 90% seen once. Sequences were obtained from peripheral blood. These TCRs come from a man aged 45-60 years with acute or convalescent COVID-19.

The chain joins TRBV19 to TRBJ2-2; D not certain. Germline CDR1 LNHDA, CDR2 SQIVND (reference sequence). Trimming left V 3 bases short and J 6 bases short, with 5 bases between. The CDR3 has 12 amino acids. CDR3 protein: CASSIFSGELFF. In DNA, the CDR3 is TGTGCCAGTAGTATTTTCTCCGGGGAGCTGTTTTTT.

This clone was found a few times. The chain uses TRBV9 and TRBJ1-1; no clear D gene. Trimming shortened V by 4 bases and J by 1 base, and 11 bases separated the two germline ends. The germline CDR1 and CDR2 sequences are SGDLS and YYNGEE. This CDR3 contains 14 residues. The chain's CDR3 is CASSPHTENTEAFF. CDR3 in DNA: TGTGCCAGCAGCCCTCATACAGAGAACACTGAAGCTTTCTTT.

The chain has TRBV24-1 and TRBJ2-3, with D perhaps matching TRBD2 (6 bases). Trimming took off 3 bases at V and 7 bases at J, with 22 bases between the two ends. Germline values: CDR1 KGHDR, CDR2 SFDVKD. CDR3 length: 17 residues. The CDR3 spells CATSDHPVNGRENTQYF. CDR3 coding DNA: TGTGCCACCAGTGATCACCCCGTAAACGGGAGAGAGAATACGCAGTATTTT.

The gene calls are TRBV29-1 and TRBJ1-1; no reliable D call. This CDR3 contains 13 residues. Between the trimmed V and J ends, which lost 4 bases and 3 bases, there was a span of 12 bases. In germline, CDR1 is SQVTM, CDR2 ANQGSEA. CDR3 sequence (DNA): TGCAGCGTTGCCCCCCCCTCCCACACTGAAGCTTTCTTT. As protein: CSVAPPSHTEAFF.

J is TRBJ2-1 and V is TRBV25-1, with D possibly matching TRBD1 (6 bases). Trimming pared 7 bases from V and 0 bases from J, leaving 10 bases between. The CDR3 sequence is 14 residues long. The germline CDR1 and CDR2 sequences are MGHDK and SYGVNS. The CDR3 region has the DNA TGTGCCAGCACCAGGGGACACTCCTACAATGAGCAGTTCTTC. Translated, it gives CASTRGHSYNEQFF.

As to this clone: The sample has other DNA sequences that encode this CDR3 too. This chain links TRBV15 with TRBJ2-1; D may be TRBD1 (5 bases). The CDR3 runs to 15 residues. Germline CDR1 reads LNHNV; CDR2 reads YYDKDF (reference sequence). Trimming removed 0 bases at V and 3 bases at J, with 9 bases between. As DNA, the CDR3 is TGTGCCACCAGCAGAGATAGGGGTAGCTACAATGAGCAGTTCTTC. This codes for CATSRDRGSYNEQFF.

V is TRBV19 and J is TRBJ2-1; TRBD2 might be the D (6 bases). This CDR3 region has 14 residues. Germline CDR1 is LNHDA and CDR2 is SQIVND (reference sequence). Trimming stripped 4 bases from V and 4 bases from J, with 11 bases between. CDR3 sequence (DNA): TGTGCCAGTAGTAGACTAGTGGGGTACAATGAGCAGTTCTTC. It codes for CASSRLVGYNEQFF.

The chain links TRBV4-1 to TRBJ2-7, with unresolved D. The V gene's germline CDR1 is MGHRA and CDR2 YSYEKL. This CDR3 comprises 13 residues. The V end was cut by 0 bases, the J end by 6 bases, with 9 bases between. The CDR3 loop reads CASSQDRSSEQYV. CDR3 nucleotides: TGCGCCAGCAGCCAAGATAGGTCTAGCGAGCAGTACGTC.

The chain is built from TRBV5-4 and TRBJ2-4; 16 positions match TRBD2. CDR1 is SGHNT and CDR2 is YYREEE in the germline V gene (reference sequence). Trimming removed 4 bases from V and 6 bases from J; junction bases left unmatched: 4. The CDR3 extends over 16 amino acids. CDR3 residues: CASSEGLAGGLNIQYF. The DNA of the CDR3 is TGTGCCAGCAGCGAGGGACTAGCGGGGGGGTTAAACATTCAGTACTTC.